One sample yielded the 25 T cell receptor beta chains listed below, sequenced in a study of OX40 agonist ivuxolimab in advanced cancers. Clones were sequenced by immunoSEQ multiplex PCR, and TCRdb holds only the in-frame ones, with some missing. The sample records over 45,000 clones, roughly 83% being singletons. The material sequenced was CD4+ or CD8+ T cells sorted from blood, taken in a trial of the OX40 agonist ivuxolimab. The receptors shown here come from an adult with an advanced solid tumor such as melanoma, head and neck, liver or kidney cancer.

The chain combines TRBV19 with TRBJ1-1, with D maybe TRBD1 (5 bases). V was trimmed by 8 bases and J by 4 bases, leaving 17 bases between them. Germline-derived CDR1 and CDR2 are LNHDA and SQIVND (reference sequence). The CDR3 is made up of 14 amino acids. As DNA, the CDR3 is TGTGCCAGTGAAAGAAGTCGGGGGTCCACTGAAGCTTTCTTT. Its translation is CASERSRGSTEAFF.

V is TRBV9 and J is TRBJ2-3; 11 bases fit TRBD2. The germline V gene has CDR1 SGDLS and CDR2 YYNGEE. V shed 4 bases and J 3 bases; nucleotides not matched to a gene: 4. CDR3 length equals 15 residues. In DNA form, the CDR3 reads TGTGCCAGCAGCCCCCTAGCGGGAGGAACAGATACGCAGTATTTT. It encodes CASSPLAGGTDTQYF.

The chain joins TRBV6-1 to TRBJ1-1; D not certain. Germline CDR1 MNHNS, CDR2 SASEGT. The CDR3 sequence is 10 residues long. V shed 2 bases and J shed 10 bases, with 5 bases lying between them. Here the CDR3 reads CASSEYRAFF. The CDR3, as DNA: TGTGCCAGCAGTGAATATAGAGCTTTCTTT.

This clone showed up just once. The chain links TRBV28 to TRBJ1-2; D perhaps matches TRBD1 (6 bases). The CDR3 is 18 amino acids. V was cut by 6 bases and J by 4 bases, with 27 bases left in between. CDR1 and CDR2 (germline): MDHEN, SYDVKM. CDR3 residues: CASRGGRGRFSFVYGYTF. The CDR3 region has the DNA TGTGCCAGCAGGGGTGGGAGGGGGAGGTTTAGCTTCGTCTATGGCTACACCTTC.

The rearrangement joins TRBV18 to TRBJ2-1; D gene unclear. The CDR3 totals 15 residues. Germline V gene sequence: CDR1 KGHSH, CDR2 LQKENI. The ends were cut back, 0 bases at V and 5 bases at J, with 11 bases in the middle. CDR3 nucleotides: TGTGCCAGCTCACCACCCACTAATCAGAACAATGAGCAGTTCTTC. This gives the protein CASSPPTNQNNEQFF. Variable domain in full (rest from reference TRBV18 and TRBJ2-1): NAGVMQNPRHLVRRRGQEARLRCSPMKGHSHVYWYRQLPEEGLKFMVYLQKENIIDESGMPKERFSAEFPKEGPSILRIQQVVRGDSAAYFCASSPPTNQNNEQFFGPGTRLTVL.

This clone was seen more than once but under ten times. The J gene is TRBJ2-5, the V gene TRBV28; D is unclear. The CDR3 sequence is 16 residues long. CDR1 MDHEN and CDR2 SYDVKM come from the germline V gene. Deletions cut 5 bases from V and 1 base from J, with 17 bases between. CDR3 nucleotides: TGTGCCAGCAGTCCCCGCCGGTACAGAATCCAAGAGACCCAGTACTTC. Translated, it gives CASSPRRYRIQETQYF.

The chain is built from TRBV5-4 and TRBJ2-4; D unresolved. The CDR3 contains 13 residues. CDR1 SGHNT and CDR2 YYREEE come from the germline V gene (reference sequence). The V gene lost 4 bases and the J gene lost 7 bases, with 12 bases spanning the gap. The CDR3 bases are TGTGCCAGCAGCCCCGGGCCTAGTAACATTCAGTACTTC. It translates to CASSPGPSNIQYF.

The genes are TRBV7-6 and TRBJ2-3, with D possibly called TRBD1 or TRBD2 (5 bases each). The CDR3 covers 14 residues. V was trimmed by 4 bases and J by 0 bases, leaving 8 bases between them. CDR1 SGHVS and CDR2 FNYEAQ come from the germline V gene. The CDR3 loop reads CASSWGPSTDTQYF. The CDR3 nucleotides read TGTGCCAGCAGCTGGGGACCGAGCACAGATACGCAGTATTTT.

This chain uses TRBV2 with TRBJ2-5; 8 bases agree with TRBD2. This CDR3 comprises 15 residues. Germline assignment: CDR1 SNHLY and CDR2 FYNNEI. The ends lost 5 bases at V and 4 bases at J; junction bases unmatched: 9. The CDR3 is CASSITGGPLETQYF. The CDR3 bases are TGTGCCAGCAGTATAACGGGAGGGCCTTTAGAGACCCAGTACTTC.

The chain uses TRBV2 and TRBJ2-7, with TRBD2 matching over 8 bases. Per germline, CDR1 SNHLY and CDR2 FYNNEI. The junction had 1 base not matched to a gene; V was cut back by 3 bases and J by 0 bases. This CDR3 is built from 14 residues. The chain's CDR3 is CASSEREVSYEQYF. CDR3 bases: TGTGCCAGCAGTGAGCGGGAGGTCTCCTACGAGCAGTACTTC.

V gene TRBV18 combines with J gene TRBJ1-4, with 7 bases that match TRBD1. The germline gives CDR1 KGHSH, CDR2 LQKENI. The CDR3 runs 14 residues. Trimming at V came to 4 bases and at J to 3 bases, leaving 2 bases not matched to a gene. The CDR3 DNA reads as TGTGCCAGCTCACAGGGGACAGCTAATGAAAAACTGTTTTTT. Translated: CASSQGTANEKLFF.

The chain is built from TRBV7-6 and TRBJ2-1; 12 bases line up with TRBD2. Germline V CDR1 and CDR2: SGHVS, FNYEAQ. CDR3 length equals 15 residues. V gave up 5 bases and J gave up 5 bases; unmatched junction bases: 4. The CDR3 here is CASSPWTSGNNEQFF. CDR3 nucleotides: TGTGCCAGCAGCCCCTGGACTAGCGGGAACAATGAGCAGTTCTTC. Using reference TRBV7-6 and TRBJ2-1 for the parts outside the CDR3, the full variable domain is GAGVSQSPRYKVTKRGQDVALRCDPISGHVSLYWYRQALGQGPEFLTYFNYEAQQDKSGLPNDRFSAERPEGSISTLTIQRTEQRDSAMYRCASSPWTSGNNEQFFGPGTRLTVL.

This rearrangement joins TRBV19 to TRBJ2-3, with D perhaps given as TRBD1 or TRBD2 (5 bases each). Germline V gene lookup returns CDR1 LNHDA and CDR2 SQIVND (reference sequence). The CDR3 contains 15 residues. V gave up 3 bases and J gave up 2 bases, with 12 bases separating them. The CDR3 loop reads CASSMLGRVTDTQYF. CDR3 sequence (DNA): TGTGCCAGTAGTATGCTGGGGCGGGTCACAGATACGCAGTATTTT.

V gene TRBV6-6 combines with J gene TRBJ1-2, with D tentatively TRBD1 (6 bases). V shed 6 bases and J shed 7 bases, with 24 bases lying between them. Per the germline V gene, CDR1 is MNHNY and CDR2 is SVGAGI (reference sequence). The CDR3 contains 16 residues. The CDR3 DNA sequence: TGTGCCAGCAGATCACGGACAGCTCAGTTGAGCGGTGGCTACACCTTC. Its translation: CASRSRTAQLSGGYTF.

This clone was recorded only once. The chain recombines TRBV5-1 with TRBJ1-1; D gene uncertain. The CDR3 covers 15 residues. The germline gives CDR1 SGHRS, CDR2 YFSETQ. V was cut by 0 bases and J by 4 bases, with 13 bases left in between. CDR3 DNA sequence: TGCGCCAGCAGCTTGGTTCCGGCACAGCCCACTGAAGCTTTCTTT. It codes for CASSLVPAQPTEAFF.

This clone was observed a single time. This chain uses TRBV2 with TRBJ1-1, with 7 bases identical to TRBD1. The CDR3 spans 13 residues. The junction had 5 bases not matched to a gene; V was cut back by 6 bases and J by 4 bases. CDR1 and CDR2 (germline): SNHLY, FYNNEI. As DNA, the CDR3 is TGTGCCAGCAGGGGGACAGCTTCCACTGAAGCTTTCTTT. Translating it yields CASRGTASTEAFF.

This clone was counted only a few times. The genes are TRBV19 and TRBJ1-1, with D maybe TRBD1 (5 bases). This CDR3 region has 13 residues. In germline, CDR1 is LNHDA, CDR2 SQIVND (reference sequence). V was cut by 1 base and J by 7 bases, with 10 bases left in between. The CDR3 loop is CASSIAQGFEAFF. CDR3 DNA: TGTGCCAGTAGTATAGCCCAGGGTTTTGAAGCTTTCTTT.

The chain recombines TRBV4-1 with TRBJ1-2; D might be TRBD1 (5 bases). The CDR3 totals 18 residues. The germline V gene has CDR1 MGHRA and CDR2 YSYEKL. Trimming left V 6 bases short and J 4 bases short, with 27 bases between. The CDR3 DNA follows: TGCGCCAGCAGTCTACCCTATATTAGGGACCCGGGCGGCTATGGCTACACCTTC. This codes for CASSLPYIRDPGGYGYTF.

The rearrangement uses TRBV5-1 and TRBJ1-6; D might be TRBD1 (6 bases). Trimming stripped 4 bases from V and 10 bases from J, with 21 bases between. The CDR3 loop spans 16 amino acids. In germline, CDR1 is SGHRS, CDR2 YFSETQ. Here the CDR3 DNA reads TGCGCCAGCAGCGCAGGACAGTATACGGCTCGGTCACCCCTCCACTTT. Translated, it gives CASSAGQYTARSPLHF.

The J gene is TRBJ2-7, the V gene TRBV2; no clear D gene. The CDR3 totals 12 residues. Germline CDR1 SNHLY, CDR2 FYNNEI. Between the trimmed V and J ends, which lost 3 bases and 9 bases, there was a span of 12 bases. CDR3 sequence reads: CASSEGSSPQYF. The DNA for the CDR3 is TGTGCCAGCAGTGAGGGCAGCTCACCGCAGTACTTC. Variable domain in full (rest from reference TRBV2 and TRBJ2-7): EPEVTQTPSHQVTQMGQEVILRCVPISNHLYFYWYRQILGQKVEFLVSFYNNEISEKSEIFDDQFSVERPDGSNFTLKIRSTKLEDSAMYFCASSEGSSPQYFGPGTRLTVT.

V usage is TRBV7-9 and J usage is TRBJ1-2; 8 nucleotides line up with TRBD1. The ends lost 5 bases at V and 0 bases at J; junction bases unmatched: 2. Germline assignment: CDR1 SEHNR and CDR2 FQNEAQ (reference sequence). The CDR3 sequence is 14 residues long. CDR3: CASSGRGPNYGYTF. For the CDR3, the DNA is TGTGCCAGCAGCGGCAGGGGGCCTAACTATGGCTACACCTTC. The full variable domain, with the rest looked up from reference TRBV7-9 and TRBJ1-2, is DTGVSQNPRHKITKRGQNVTFRCDPISEHNRLYWYRQTLGQGPEFLTYFQNEAQLEKSRLLSDRFSAERPKGSFSTLEIQRTEQGDSAMYLCASSGRGPNYGYTFGSGTRLTVV.

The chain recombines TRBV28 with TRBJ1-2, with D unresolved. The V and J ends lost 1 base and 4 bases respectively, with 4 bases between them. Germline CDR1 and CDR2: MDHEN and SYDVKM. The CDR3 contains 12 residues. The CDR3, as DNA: TGTGCCAGCAGTTTATTTCGCTATGGCTACACCTTC. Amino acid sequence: CASSLFRYGYTF.

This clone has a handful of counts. Here the CDR3 reads CASSGLGSNQPQHF. CDR3 DNA sequence: TGTGCCAGCAGTGGCCTCGGGAGCAATCAGCCCCAGCATTTT. The chain joins TRBV6-1 to TRBJ1-5; D gene uncertain. The CDR3 has 14 amino acids. With 4 bases removed from V and 1 base from J, the gap between germline ends came to 8 bases. Germline CDR1 and CDR2: MNHNS and SASEGT.

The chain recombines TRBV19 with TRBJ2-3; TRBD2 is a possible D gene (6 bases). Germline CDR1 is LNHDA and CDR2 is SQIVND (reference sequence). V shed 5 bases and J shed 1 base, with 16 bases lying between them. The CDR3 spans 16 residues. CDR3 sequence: CASSPKTRSGTDTQYF. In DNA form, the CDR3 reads TGTGCCAGTAGTCCCAAGACTAGGTCGGGCACAGATACGCAGTATTTT.

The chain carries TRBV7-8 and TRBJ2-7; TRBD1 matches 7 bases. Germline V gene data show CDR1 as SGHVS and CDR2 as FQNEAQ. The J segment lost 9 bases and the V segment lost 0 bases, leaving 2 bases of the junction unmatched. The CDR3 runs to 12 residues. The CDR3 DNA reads TGTGCCAGCAGCTTAGCTTCAGGGGGGCAGTACTTC. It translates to CASSLASGGQYF.